The rows below give T cell receptor beta chains drawn from one sample of a study of cytomegalovirus exposure and HLA in healthy donors. The protocol was immunoSEQ multiplex PCR, while the TCRdb copy is restricted to in-frame clones and leaves out a portion. The table lists 57,000 or so clones, roughly 94% of them singletons. The sequencing input was PBMCs. The source of these receptors is a man aged 18 to 30 in good health and CMV-seronegative. Both conserved end residues are part of each CDR3. D genes are given only for firm matches. Some rows mark clone size as missing; the rest say once, few, many or name a class of expanded clone.

NA	TRBV6-4	NA	TRBJ2-1	CASSQDFFRNEQFF	TGTGCCAGCAGCCAGGACTTTTTCAGGAATGAGCAGTTCTTC
TRBD2	TRBV10-3	NA	TRBJ2-4	CAISESGREAKNIQYF	TGTGCCATCAGTGAGTCGGGGAGGGAAGCCAAAAACATTCAGTACTTC
TRBD1	TRBV11-2	NA	TRBJ2-3	CASSWGQGVTSTDTQYF	TGTGCCAGCAGCTGGGGACAGGGGGTTACTAGCACAGATACGCAGTATTTT
NA	TRBV5-6	once	TRBJ1-1	CASSLYFGGQNTEAFF	TGTGCCAGCAGCTTGTACTTCGGCGGGCAGAACACTGAAGCTTTCTTT
NA	TRBV5-4	NA	TRBJ1-1	CASSSLDSYPMNTEAFF	TGTGCCAGCAGCTCCTTGGACAGCTACCCGATGAACACTGAAGCTTTCTTT
TRBD1	TRBV6-1	NA	TRBJ1-2	CASRKPNRGGRGYTF	TGTGCCAGCAGAAAACCCAACAGGGGCGGAAGGGGCTACACCTTC
NA	TRBV10-3	NA	TRBJ1-4	CASQQKNGEKLFF	TGTGCCAGTCAACAAAAAAATGGTGAAAAACTGTTTTTT
TRBD2	TRBV7-2	NA	TRBJ2-1	CASSLGLAGHNEQFF	TGTGCCAGCAGTCTGGGACTAGCGGGGCACAATGAGCAGTTCTTC
NA	TRBV9	NA	TRBJ1-1	CASSVEQGRRAFF	TGTGCCAGCAGCGTAGAACAGGGTAGGAGGGCTTTCTTT
NA	TRBV5-8	few	TRBJ2-7	CASSWTGYGNEQYF	TGTGCCAGCAGTTGGACGGGGTATGGTAACGAGCAGTACTTC
NA	TRBV10-3	once	TRBJ2-3	CATQLIADTDTQYF	TGTGCCACCCAACTTATAGCGGATACAGATACGCAGTATTTT
NA	TRBV4-3	NA	TRBJ2-1	CASSQGTSPYNEQFF	TGCGCCAGCAGCCAAGGTACTAGTCCCTACAATGAGCAGTTCTTC
NA	TRBV19	NA	TRBJ2-1	CASHPLGASYNEQFF	TGTGCCAGTCATCCCCTGGGGGCCTCCTACAATGAGCAGTTCTTC
NA	TRBV6-1	NA	TRBJ2-6	CASYSSSGANVLTF	TGTGCCAGCTATAGTAGCTCTGGGGCCAACGTCCTGACTTTC
NA	TRBV29-1	once	TRBJ1-1	CSVVGALRTEAFF	TGCAGCGTTGTGGGGGCCCTGAGGACTGAAGCTTTCTTT
NA	TRBV5-1	NA	TRBJ2-7	CASTTGAMVDEQYF	TGCGCCAGTACGACAGGTGCTATGGTGGACGAGCAGTACTTC
NA	TRBV11-2	NA	TRBJ2-1	CASKRGRDFYNEQFF	TGTGCCAGCAAGAGAGGCCGGGACTTCTACAATGAGCAGTTCTTC
NA	TRBV27	NA	TRBJ2-7	CASSSRKLTGSYEQYF	TGTGCCAGCAGTTCCCGAAAGTTGACAGGCTCCTACGAGCAGTACTTC
NA	TRBV5-1	NA	TRBJ1-3	CASSPGGGLGNTIYF	TGCGCCAGCAGCCCCGGGGGGGGCCTCGGAAACACCATATATTTT
TRBD2	TRBV7-9	NA	TRBJ2-7	CASRGGTGAQGEQYF	TGTGCCAGCAGGGGGGGGACGGGAGCCCAGGGCGAGCAGTACTTC
TRBD1	TRBV6-6	once	TRBJ1-1	CASSGRTGQNTEAFF	TGTGCCAGCAGTGGACGGACAGGGCAGAACACTGAAGCTTTCTTT
NA	TRBV6-5	NA	TRBJ1-3	CASSDTVGTIYF	TGTGCCAGCAGTGACACGGTGGGCACCATATATTTT
TRBD1	TRBV10-3	NA	TRBJ2-5	CAIREGTGLGQETQYF	TGTGCCATCAGAGAAGGGACAGGGCTAGGGCAAGAGACCCAGTACTTC
TRBD1	TRBV19	NA	TRBJ1-4	CASSWTGGSEKLFF	TGTGCCAGTAGCTGGACAGGGGGCAGTGAAAAACTGTTTTTT
NA	TRBV14	NA	TRBJ2-3	CASSQDPSSTDTQYF	TGTGCCAGCAGCCAAGACCCGTCTAGCACAGATACGCAGTATTTT
NA	TRBV14	NA	TRBJ2-1	CASSPLILGVDNEQFF	TGTGCCAGCAGCCCCTTAATACTAGGCGTCGACAATGAGCAGTTCTTC
NA	TRBV2	NA	TRBJ1-5	CASTADAIDNQPQHF	TGTGCCAGCACCGCCGATGCTATAGACAATCAGCCCCAGCATTTT